A single sample is the source of the 18 T cell receptor beta chains below, sequenced in a study of cytomegalovirus exposure and HLA in healthy donors. Researchers ran the PCR with 60 Vbeta and 13 Jbeta primers. Clones were sequenced by immunoSEQ multiplex PCR, and TCRdb holds only the in-frame ones, with some missing. The data contain about 130,000 clones, about 83% of them singletons. The sample was PBMCs. The receptors originated from a woman in her forties in good health and CMV-seropositive.

V gene TRBV9 combines with J gene TRBJ2-7, with D perhaps TRBD2 (5 bases). From germline, CDR1 is SGDLS and CDR2 YYNGEE. The V gene lost 0 bases and the J gene lost 5 bases, with 15 bases spanning the gap. This CDR3 region has 15 residues. CDR3: CASSVELALRHEQYF. The CDR3 region has the DNA TGTGCCAGCAGCGTAGAGCTAGCTCTTCGCCACGAGCAGTACTTC. Variable domain in full (rest from reference TRBV9 and TRBJ2-7): DSGVTQTPKHLITATGQRVTLRCSPRSGDLSVYWYQQSLDQGLQFLIQYYNGEERAKGNILERFSAQQFPDLHSELNLSSLELGDSALYFCASSVELALRHEQYFGPGTRLTVT.

The genes are TRBV9 and TRBJ2-7, with 9 bases lining up with TRBD2. The J call may be in error: the DNA end matches TRBJ2-5 better. Germline V lookup: CDR1 SGDLS, CDR2 YYNGEE. The CDR3 contains 14 residues. CDR3 residues: CASSVGSGGETQYF. CDR3 coding DNA: TGTGCCAGCAGCGTAGGTAGCGGGGGAGAGACCCAGTACTTC.

Points on this clone: A junction boundary mismatches the germline segment, possibly from a read error. CDR3 DNA sequence: TGTGCCAGCAGCTTATCCGGGACAGGGGACAATGAGCAGTTCTTC. Amino acid sequence: CASSLSGTGDNEQFF. This chain connects TRBV28 to TRBJ2-1, with 10 bases aligning to TRBD1. This CDR3 region has 15 residues. The germline gives CDR1 MDHEN, CDR2 SYDVKM.

This clone was picked up one time. This chain joins TRBV5-1 and TRBJ1-6, with TRBD1 identical over 7 bases. The CDR3 totals 12 residues. Per the germline V gene, CDR1 is SGHRS and CDR2 is YFSETQ. V lost 8 bases, J lost 7 bases, and 3 bases stayed unmatched. CDR3 DNA: TGCGCCAGTGGGACAGAAAATTCACCCCTCCACTTT. Its translation is CASGTENSPLHF.

The V call is TRBV27, the J call TRBJ2-1; 12 nucleotides agree with TRBD2. CDR1 is MNHEY, CDR2 SMNVEV, per germline (reference sequence). The length of the CDR3 is 18 residues. The V segment lost 8 bases and the J segment 6 bases; nucleotides outside the gene matches: 17. CDR3 in DNA: TGTGCCAGCCGAATCGGGCCCCCTCGGACTAGCGGGGTCAATGAGCAGTTCTTC. Encoded protein: CASRIGPPRTSGVNEQFF.

The V gene is TRBV27, the J gene TRBJ2-7; the D gene is possibly TRBD1 (5 bases). The CDR3 covers 13 residues. Trimming took off 2 bases at V and 5 bases at J, with 10 bases between the two ends. Per the germline V gene, CDR1 is MNHEY and CDR2 is SMNVEV (reference sequence). CDR3 bases: TGTGCCAGCAGTTTACAGGGTCGGGACGAGCAGTACTTC. Its protein product is CASSLQGRDEQYF.

The chain's CDR3 is CATSRWSGNEQFF. In nucleotides, the CDR3 is TGTGCCACCAGCAGATGGTCGGGGAATGAGCAGTTCTTC. The chain employs TRBV15 and TRBJ2-1, with D possibly TRBD2 on 5 matching bases. V lost 2 bases to trimming and J lost 7 bases, with 9 bases between them. CDR3 length: 13 residues. CDR1 is LNHNV, CDR2 YYDKDF, per germline (reference sequence).

The CDR3 sequence is CASSPLSDSYEQYF. CDR3 bases: TGTGCCAGCTCACCACTATCAGACTCCTACGAGCAGTACTTC. The V and J genes are TRBV18 and TRBJ2-7; D remains ambiguous. This CDR3 region has 14 residues. V was cut by 1 base and J by 0 bases, with 7 bases left in between. Germline V gene data show CDR1 as KGHSH and CDR2 as LQKENI. The variable domain in full, with the rest retrieved from reference TRBV18 and TRBJ2-7, is NAGVMQNPRHLVRRRGQEARLRCSPMKGHSHVYWYRQLPEEGLKFMVYLQKENIIDESGMPKERFSAEFPKEGPSILRIQQVVRGDSAAYFCASSPLSDSYEQYFGPGTRLTVT.

The chain links TRBV19 to TRBJ2-5; possibly TRBD2 for D (5 bases). V lost 5 bases, J lost 7 bases, and 14 bases lay in between. This CDR3 has 13 residues. Germline values: CDR1 LNHDA, CDR2 SQIVND (reference sequence). The CDR3 reads CASSSSGSMTQYF. CDR3 DNA: TGTGCCAGTAGTTCCTCGGGGTCAATGACCCAGTACTTC.

V usage is TRBV18 and J usage is TRBJ2-1; D may be TRBD1 (5 bases). V lost 0 bases and J 0 bases, leaving 12 bases between the germline ends. The germline CDR1 and CDR2 sequences are KGHSH and LQKENI. The CDR3 is 17 amino acids. CDR3 bases: TGTGCCAGCTCACCACCCTTTTCAGGGCTCTCCTACAATGAGCAGTTCTTC. It yields the protein CASSPPFSGLSYNEQFF.

The rearrangement links TRBV2 to TRBJ2-6; TRBD1 matches 9 bases. V was clipped by 9 bases and J by 4 bases; unmatched bases: 4. Germline V gene sequence: CDR1 SNHLY, CDR2 FYNNEI. This CDR3 is 14 amino acids long. DNA of the CDR3: TGTGCCAGTAGGACAGGGGTCGGGGCCAACGTCCTGACTTTC. Protein product: CASRTGVGANVLTF.

This clone was found once. The chain is built from TRBV19 and TRBJ1-5; TRBD1 is a possible D gene (6 bases). From germline, CDR1 is LNHDA and CDR2 SQIVND (reference sequence). Trimming stripped 6 bases from V and 6 bases from J, with 15 bases between. The CDR3 runs 14 residues. The CDR3 is CASRLRGIRQPQHF. Here the CDR3 DNA reads TGTGCCAGTAGACTCAGGGGAATTCGTCAGCCCCAGCATTTT.

The chain uses TRBV2 and TRBJ1-5; 7 positions match TRBD1. The trim removed 6 bases at V and 9 bases at J, leaving 14 bases unmatched. There are 15 residues in the CDR3. Germline CDR1 is SNHLY and CDR2 is FYNNEI. This CDR3 reads CASRASGQSNRPQHF. Here the CDR3 DNA reads TGTGCCAGCAGGGCCTCGGGACAGTCAAATAGGCCCCAGCATTTT. Full variable domain (remainder filled in from reference TRBV2 and TRBJ1-5): EPEVTQTPSHQVTQMGQEVILRCVPISNHLYFYWYRQILGQKVEFLVSFYNNEISEKSEIFDDQFSVERPDGSNFTLKIRSTKLEDSAMYFCASRASGQSNRPQHFGDGTRLSIL.

V and J are TRBV27 and TRBJ2-7; the D is unclear. The CDR3 is 13 amino acids. Germline CDR1 MNHEY, CDR2 SMNVEV (reference sequence). V shed 3 bases and J shed 1 base, with 7 bases lying between them. CDR3 coding DNA: TGTGCCAGCAGTTTTTCCGGTTCCTACGAGCAGTACTTC. Amino acid sequence: CASSFSGSYEQYF.

The V call is TRBV6-5, the J call TRBJ2-2; D unresolved. Trimming pared 4 bases from V and 7 bases from J, leaving 10 bases between. The CDR3 sequence is 13 residues long. Germline V gene data show CDR1 as MNHEY and CDR2 as SVGAGI. CDR3 sequence reads: CASSLTRNGELFF. CDR3 sequence (DNA): TGTGCCAGCAGTTTGACTCGAAACGGGGAGCTGTTTTTT.

The V gene is TRBV11-2, the J gene TRBJ1-1, with D hard to call. CDR3 size: 16 residues. Germline values: CDR1 SGHAT, CDR2 FQNNGV. With 2 bases removed from V and 0 bases from J, the gap between germline ends came to 13 bases. In nucleotides, the CDR3 is TGTGCCAGCAGCTTATCTGGCAGTCTTATGAACACTGAAGCTTTCTTT. Translating gives CASSLSGSLMNTEAFF.

The CDR3 sequence: CASSSLYTGTRNTEAFF. The CDR3 DNA reads TGTGCCAGCAGTTCCCTCTATACCGGGACAAGGAACACTGAAGCTTTCTTT. This chain connects TRBV28 to TRBJ1-1, with D maybe TRBD1 (6 bases). The CDR3 consists of 17 residues. Trimming took 4 bases from V and 1 from J, leaving 19 bases between them. In germline, CDR1 is MDHEN, CDR2 SYDVKM. Full variable domain (remainder filled in from reference TRBV28 and TRBJ1-1): DVKVTQSSRYLVKRTGEKVFLECVQDMDHENMFWYRQDPGLGLRLIYFSYDVKMKEKGDIPEGYSVSREKKERFSLILESASTNQTSMYLCASSSLYTGTRNTEAFFGQGTRLTVV.

The gene calls are TRBV6-5 and TRBJ1-1, with TRBD1 matching 9 bases. CDR1 is MNHEY and CDR2 is SVGAGI in the germline V gene. J gave up 4 bases and V 4 bases, and 10 bases lay outside the gene matches. The CDR3 length is 16 residues. The CDR3 nucleotides read TGTGCCAGCAGTTCGACAGGGGGATGGGTTAGCACTGAAGCTTTCTTT. Translated, it gives CASSSTGGWVSTEAFF.